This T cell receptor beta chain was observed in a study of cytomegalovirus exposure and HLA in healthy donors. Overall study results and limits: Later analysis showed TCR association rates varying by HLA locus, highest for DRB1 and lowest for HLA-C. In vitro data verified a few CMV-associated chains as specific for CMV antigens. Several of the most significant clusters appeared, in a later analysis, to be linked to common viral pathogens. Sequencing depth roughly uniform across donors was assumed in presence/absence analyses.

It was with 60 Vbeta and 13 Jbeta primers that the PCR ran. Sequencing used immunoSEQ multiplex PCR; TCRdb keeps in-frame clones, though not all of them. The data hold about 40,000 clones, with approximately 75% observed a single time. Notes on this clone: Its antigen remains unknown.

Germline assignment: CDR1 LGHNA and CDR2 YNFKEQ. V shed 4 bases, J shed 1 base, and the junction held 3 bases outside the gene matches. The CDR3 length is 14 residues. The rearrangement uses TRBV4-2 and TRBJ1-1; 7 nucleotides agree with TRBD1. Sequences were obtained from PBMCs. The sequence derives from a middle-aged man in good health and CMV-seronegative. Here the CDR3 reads CASSRGQANTEAFF. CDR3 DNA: TGTGCCAGCAGCCGAGGACAGGCGAACACTGAAGCTTTCTTT.